This T cell receptor (beta chain) is drawn from a study of T cells expressing NK-cell markers. 5'RACE template switching with UMIs produced the TCR beta cDNA. TCRdb reworked the 5' RACE reads into one entry per CDR3 protein, no DNA. The sample holds roughly 420,000 distinct CDR3 sequences. Germline CDR1 and CDR2: MNHEY and SMNVEV (reference sequence). The CDR3 is made up of 16 amino acids. The rearrangement joins TRBV27 to TRBJ2-7; lacking DNA, the TRBD1 call made by TCRdb goes unchecked. The specimen sequenced was blood T cells: a sorted CD56 or NKG2C T cell subset, CD4+ or CD8+ T cells, or bulk PBMC T cells (not recorded which). This TCR was recovered from a woman aged 18 to 75 in good health. The CDR3 here is CASSLFYSGTGGEQYF.